This T cell receptor beta chain was sequenced in a study of cytomegalovirus exposure and HLA in healthy donors. CDR3 length: 15 amino acids. The germline V gene has CDR1 SGHNT and CDR2 YYREEE (reference sequence). Trimming cost V 3 bases and J 0 bases, with 13 bases left between them. The PCR employed 60 Vbeta primers together with 13 Jbeta primers. Only in-frame clones appear in the TCRdb table, and some are missing; sequencing was by immunoSEQ multiplex PCR. The data contain 150,000 to 200,000 clones, around 84% of them seen just once; the ten biggest clones take up about 2.1%. The V call is TRBV5-4, the J call TRBJ2-7; possible D gene TRBD1, 5 bases. The sequence was collected from a man younger than 35 in good health and CMV-seropositive. The sample comprised PBMCs. CDR3 in DNA: TGTGCCAGCAGCTCGCTAGGGGCAGACTCCTACGAGCAGTACTTC. It yields the protein CASSSLGADSYEQYF. The full variable domain, its missing parts supplied by reference TRBV5-4 and TRBJ2-7, is ETGVTQSPTHLIKTRGQQVTLRCSSQSGHNTVSWYQQALGQGPQFIFQYYREEENGRGNFPPRFSGLQFPNYSSELNVNALELDDSALYLCASSSLGADSYEQYFGPGTRLTVT.